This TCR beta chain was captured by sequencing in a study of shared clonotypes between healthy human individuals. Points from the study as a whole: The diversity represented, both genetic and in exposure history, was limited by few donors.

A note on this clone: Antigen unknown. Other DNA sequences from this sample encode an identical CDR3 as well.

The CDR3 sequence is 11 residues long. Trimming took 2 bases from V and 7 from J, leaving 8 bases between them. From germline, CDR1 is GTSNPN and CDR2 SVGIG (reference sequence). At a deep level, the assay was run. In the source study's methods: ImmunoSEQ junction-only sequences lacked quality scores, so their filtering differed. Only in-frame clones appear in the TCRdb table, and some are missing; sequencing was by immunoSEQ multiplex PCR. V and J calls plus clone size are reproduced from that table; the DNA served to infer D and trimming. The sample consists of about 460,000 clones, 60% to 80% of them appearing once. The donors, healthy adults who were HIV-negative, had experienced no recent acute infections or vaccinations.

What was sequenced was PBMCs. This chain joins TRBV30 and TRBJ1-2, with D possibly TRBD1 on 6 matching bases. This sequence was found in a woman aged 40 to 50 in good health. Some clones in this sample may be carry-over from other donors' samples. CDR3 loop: CAWSRGGGYTF. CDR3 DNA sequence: TGTGCCTGGAGTCGAGGGGGTGGCTACACCTTC. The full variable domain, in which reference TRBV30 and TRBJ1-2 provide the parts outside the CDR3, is SQTIHQWPATLVQPVGSPLSLECTVEGTSNPNLYWYRQAAGRGLQLLFYSVGIGQISSEVPQNLSASRPQDRQFILSSKKLLLSDSGFYLCAWSRGGGYTFGSGTRLTVV.